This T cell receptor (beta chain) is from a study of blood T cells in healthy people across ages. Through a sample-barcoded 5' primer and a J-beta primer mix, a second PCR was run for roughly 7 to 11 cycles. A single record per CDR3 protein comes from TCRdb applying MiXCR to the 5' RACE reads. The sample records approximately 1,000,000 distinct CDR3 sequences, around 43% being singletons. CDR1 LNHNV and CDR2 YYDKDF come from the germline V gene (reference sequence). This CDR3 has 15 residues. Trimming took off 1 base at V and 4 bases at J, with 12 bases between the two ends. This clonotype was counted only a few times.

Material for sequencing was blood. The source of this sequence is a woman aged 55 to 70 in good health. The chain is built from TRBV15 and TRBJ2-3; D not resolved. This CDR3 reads CATSRAPIGPDTQYF. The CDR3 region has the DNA TGTGCCACCAGCAGAGCTCCCATCGGGCCAGATACGCAGTATTTT.